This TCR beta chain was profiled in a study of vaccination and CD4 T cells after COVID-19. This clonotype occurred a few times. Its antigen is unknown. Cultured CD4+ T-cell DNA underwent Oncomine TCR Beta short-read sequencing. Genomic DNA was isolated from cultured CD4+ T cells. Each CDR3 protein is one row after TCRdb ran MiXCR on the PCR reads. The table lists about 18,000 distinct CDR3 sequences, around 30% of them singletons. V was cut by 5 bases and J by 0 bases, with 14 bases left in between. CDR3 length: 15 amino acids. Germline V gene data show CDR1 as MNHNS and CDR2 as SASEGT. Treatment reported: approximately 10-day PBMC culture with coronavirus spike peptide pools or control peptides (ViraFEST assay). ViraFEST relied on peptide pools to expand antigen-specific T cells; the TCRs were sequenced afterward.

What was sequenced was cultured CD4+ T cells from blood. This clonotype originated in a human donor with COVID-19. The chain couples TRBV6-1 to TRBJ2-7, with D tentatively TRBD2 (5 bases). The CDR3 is CASSPRGGSSYEQYF. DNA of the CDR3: TGTGCCAGCAGTCCCCGTGGAGGTAGCTCCTACGAGCAGTACTTC.